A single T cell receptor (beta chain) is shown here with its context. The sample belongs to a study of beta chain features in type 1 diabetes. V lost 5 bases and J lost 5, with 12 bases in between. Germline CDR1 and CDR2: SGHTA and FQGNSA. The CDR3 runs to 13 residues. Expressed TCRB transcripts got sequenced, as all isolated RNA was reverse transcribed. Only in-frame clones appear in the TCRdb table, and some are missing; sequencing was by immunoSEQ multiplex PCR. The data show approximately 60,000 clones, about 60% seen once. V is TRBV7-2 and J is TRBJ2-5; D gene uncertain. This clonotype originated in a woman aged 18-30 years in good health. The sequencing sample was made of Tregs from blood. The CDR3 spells CASSPVTEETQYF. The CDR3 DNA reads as TGTGCCAGCAGCCCCGTCACGGAGGAGACCCAGTACTTC.